These 30 T cell receptor beta chains were sequenced from one sample in a study of human T cells and chemical hapten exposure. Unique molecular identifiers were linked by the library to individual cDNA molecules. TCRdb reprocessed the reads via MiXCR and lists one record per CDR3 protein. The table has 120,000 or so distinct CDR3 sequences, 8.5% to 9% seen once. Unfractionated whole blood yielded total RNA. The sequenced sample consisted of whole blood. The source of these receptors is a human donor in good health. Some clones in this sample may be carry-over from other donors' samples.

This clonotype has only a few counts. The chain couples TRBV7-2 to TRBJ2-5; weak D call: TRBD2 (7 bases). There are 15 residues in the CDR3. Germline-derived CDR1 and CDR2 are SGHTA and FQGNSA. V lost 8 bases and J lost 1, with 17 bases in between. The CDR3 spells CASGPQGGGQETQYF. For the CDR3, the DNA is TGTGCCAGCGGTCCGCAGGGAGGGGGCCAAGAGACCCAGTACTTC.

The count of this clonotype is one. This chain connects TRBV29-1 to TRBJ2-1, with D maybe TRBD2 (5 bases). Trimming pared 1 base from V and 0 bases from J, leaving 13 bases between. The CDR3 is 16 residues long. CDR1 and CDR2 (germline): SQVTM, ANQGSEA. In DNA, the CDR3 is TGCAGCGTTGAAGTTCCTAGCCACTTCTCCTACAATGAGCAGTTCTTC. The encoded protein is CSVEVPSHFSYNEQFF.

This clonotype was counted ten times or more. V and J are TRBV30 and TRBJ1-2; no clear D gene. Per the germline V gene, CDR1 is GTSNPN and CDR2 is SVGIG (reference sequence). Trimming removed 1 base at V and 2 bases at J, with 11 bases between. The CDR3 is made up of 14 amino acids. The CDR3 coding sequence is TGTGCCTGGAGTGATGAGGCGGAAAACTATGGCTACACCTTC. Translated: CAWSDEAENYGYTF.

This chain connects TRBV4-2 to TRBJ2-5; D gene unclear. The V and J ends lost 0 bases and 1 base respectively, with 12 bases between them. The CDR3 covers 16 residues. The germline gives CDR1 LGHNA, CDR2 YNFKEQ. This CDR3 reads CASSQEPSRPQETQYF. As DNA, the CDR3 is TGTGCCAGCAGCCAAGAGCCCTCTAGGCCCCAAGAGACCCAGTACTTC.

This chain uses TRBV9 with TRBJ2-2, with a tentative D call TRBD1 (6 bases). Trimming removed 6 bases at V and 3 bases at J, with 18 bases between. The CDR3 runs to 16 residues. Germline V gives CDR1 SGDLS, CDR2 YYNGEE. Here the CDR3 reads CASTEQGTVYTGELFF. The DNA of the CDR3 is TGTGCCAGCACCGAACAGGGTACCGTATACACCGGGGAGCTGTTTTTT.

The V call is TRBV10-3, the J call TRBJ1-1, with 12 positions matching TRBD1. This CDR3 contains 16 residues. Germline lookup yields CDR1 ENHRY and CDR2 SYGVKD. V lost 5 bases to trimming and J lost 1 base; unmatched junction nucleotides: 5. The CDR3 reads CAISPGQGAWNTEAFF. CDR3 DNA sequence: TGTGCCATCAGTCCGGGACAGGGGGCATGGAACACTGAAGCTTTCTTT.

This clonotype was detected ten times or more. The chain recombines TRBV6-5 with TRBJ2-1; 9 bases are shared with TRBD1. The CDR3 has 14 residues. Trimming cost V 11 bases and J 5 bases; bases outside gene matches: 10. Germline V gives CDR1 MNHEY, CDR2 SVGAGI. The CDR3 DNA follows: TGTGCCGTCAGGCCGGGACAGGGCAACAATGAGCAGTTCTTC. Protein product: CAVRPGQGNNEQFF.

V usage is TRBV7-2 and J usage is TRBJ2-5; 11 bases match TRBD1. The CDR3 contains 15 residues. Germline V gene data show CDR1 as SGHTA and CDR2 as FQGNSA. J gave up 4 bases and V 7 bases, and 8 bases lay outside the gene matches. The CDR3 DNA follows: TGTGCCAGCACCACTTGGACAGGGGGCGGAGAGACCCAGTACTTC. This translates into CASTTWTGGGETQYF.

This clonotype turned up a few times. The gene calls are TRBV29-1 and TRBJ1-1; perhaps TRBD1 as D (6 bases). From germline, CDR1 is SQVTM and CDR2 ANQGSEA. The CDR3 contains 13 residues. Trimming shortened V by 5 bases and J by 1 base, and 11 bases separated the two germline ends. CDR3 in amino acids: CSVYPQGNTEAFF. DNA of the CDR3: TGCAGCGTTTACCCACAGGGGAACACTGAAGCTTTCTTT.

This clonotype was observed at least ten times. This chain links TRBV20-1 with TRBJ2-6; D is undetermined. This CDR3 is built from 13 residues. The germline V gene encodes CDR1 DFQATT and CDR2 SNEGSKA (reference sequence). Trimming cost V 6 bases and J 6 bases, with 12 bases left between them. The CDR3 coding sequence is TGCAGTGCACGGACGGAGACGGCCAACGTCCTGACTTTC. As protein: CSARTETANVLTF.

This clonotype was detected a few times. The rearrangement uses TRBV19 and TRBJ2-7; 8 bases fit TRBD1. Germline V lookup: CDR1 LNHDA, CDR2 SQIVND (reference sequence). The CDR3 consists of 16 residues. The trim removed 4 bases at V and 4 bases at J, leaving 12 bases unmatched. This CDR3 reads CASSTAGTGQFYEQYF. The CDR3 DNA reads TGTGCCAGTAGTACCGCCGGGACAGGACAATTTTACGAGCAGTACTTC. Based on the CDR3 plus reference TRBV19 and TRBJ2-7, the full variable domain is DGGITQSPKYLFRKEGQNVTLSCEQNLNHDAMYWYRQDPGQGLRLIYYSQIVNDFQKGDIAEGYSVSREKKESFPLTVTSAQKNPTAFYLCASSTAGTGQFYEQYFGPGTRLTVT.

In this sample, this clonotype turned up a few times. V is TRBV12-3 or TRBV12-4 and J is TRBJ2-3, with TRBD1 matching over 10 bases. The CDR3 totals 14 residues. Trimming cost V 6 bases and J 6 bases; bases outside gene matches: 6. CDR3 region: CASSRRQGADTQYF. The CDR3 DNA sequence: TGTGCCAGCAGCCGACGACAGGGGGCGGATACGCAGTATTTT.

V and J are TRBV9 and TRBJ2-1, with TRBD2 matching 8 bases. CDR1 is SGDLS and CDR2 is YYNGEE in the germline V gene. V shed 4 bases and J 6 bases; nucleotides not matched to a gene: 12. This CDR3 is 16 amino acids long. The CDR3 DNA follows: TGTGCCAGCAGCTCACCCCTAGCGGGCGCTTTCAATGAGCAGTTCTTC. Translated: CASSSPLAGAFNEQFF.

This clonotype was seen repeatedly, ten times or more. This chain uses TRBV5-1 with TRBJ2-3, with 12 bases matching TRBD2. The germline gives CDR1 SGHRS, CDR2 YFSETQ. CDR3 length: 16 amino acids. The V segment lost 4 bases and the J segment 2 bases; nucleotides outside the gene matches: 5. The CDR3: CASSPASGRVTDTQYF. The CDR3 DNA reads TGCGCCAGCAGCCCGGCTAGCGGGAGGGTCACAGATACGCAGTATTTT.

This clonotype was seen repeatedly, ten times or more. The V and J genes are TRBV18 and TRBJ2-7; the match to TRBD1 covers 7 bases. Losses at the gene ends were 0 bases for V and 3 bases for J; bases not matched to a gene: 5. CDR1 is KGHSH, CDR2 LQKENI, per germline. There are 15 residues in the CDR3. In nucleotides, the CDR3 is TGTGCCAGCTCACCACCGACAGGGTCATTCTACGAGCAGTACTTC. Its translation: CASSPPTGSFYEQYF.

This clonotype was seen only a few times. This chain links TRBV12-3 or TRBV12-4 with TRBJ2-3, with D perhaps TRBD2 (5 bases). V gave up 3 bases and J gave up 2 bases, with 12 bases separating them. CDR3 length equals 15 residues. The chain's CDR3 is CASSLRRADTDTQYF. CDR3 nucleotide sequence: TGTGCCAGCAGTTTGCGGCGGGCCGACACAGATACGCAGTATTTT.

The sample holds a few counts of this clonotype. The chain couples TRBV4-3 to TRBJ1-3; D is perhaps TRBD1 (5 bases). Germline V gives CDR1 LGHNA, CDR2 YSLEER. Trimming pared 5 bases from V and 9 bases from J, leaving 8 bases between. The CDR3 runs 11 residues. For the CDR3, the DNA is TGCGCCAGCAGCGGACACAGCACCATATATTTT. This gives the protein CASSGHSTIYF.

This clonotype was recorded at least ten times. This chain connects TRBV7-2 to TRBJ2-7, with TRBD2 matching 12 bases. The CDR3 consists of 17 residues. Per germline, CDR1 SGHTA and CDR2 FQGNSA. The trim removed 5 bases at V and 5 bases at J, leaving 13 bases unmatched. This CDR3 reads CASSPMASGRALHEQYF. CDR3 DNA: TGTGCCAGCAGCCCCATGGCTAGCGGGAGGGCCCTCCACGAGCAGTACTTC. Combining the CDR3 with reference TRBV7-2 and TRBJ2-7 gives the whole variable domain GAGVSQSPSNKVTEKGKDVELRCDPISGHTALYWYRQSLGQGLEFLIYFQGNSAPDKSGLPSDRFSAERTGGSVSTLTIQRTQQEDSAVYLCASSPMASGRALHEQYFGPGTRLTVT.

This clonotype occurred a few times. The chain employs TRBV7-2 and TRBJ2-2, with 7 bases fitting TRBD1. The CDR3 extends over 15 amino acids. The J segment lost 4 bases and the V segment lost 6 bases, leaving 8 bases of the junction unmatched. Per the germline V gene, CDR1 is SGHTA and CDR2 is FQGNSA. The CDR3 spells CASRKGGDGTGELFF. DNA of the CDR3: TGTGCCAGCAGAAAAGGGGGCGATGGCACCGGGGAGCTGTTTTTT.

The V and J genes are TRBV5-1 and TRBJ2-7; the D gene is possibly TRBD2 (5 bases). V lost 4 bases, J lost 6 bases, and 17 bases lay in between. This CDR3 is built from 14 residues. Germline V gene lookup returns CDR1 SGHRS and CDR2 YFSETQ. The CDR3 sequence: CASSDEKREGEQYF. As DNA, the CDR3 is TGCGCCAGCAGCGACGAAAAACGGGAAGGCGAGCAGTACTTC.

There are many counts of this clonotype. The gene calls are TRBV29-1 and TRBJ2-5; the D is unclear. The CDR3 covers 14 residues. V was pared by 3 bases and J by 1 base, with 12 bases between. Germline CDR1 and CDR2: SQVTM and ANQGSEA. CDR3 bases: TGCAGCGTTGAGGGCAGTTCAGGCCAAGAGACCCAGTACTTC. This gives the protein CSVEGSSGQETQYF.

This clonotype has a handful of counts. This sequence joins TRBV2 and TRBJ1-1; no firm D call. Trimming removed 6 bases at V and 2 bases at J, with 7 bases between. This CDR3 region has 12 residues. Germline-derived CDR1 and CDR2 are SNHLY and FYNNEI. The CDR3 here is CASRTPNTEAFF. The CDR3 DNA reads TGTGCCAGCAGAACCCCAAACACTGAAGCTTTCTTT.

V is TRBV6-5 and J is TRBJ2-4; D is unclear. Trimming pared 1 base from V and 2 bases from J, leaving 15 bases between. The germline V gene has CDR1 MNHEY and CDR2 SVGAGI. The CDR3 contains 17 residues. The CDR3 DNA reads as TGTGCCAGCAGTTACTTGAAGCCAGCAGAAACCAAAAACATTCAGTACTTC. Amino acid sequence: CASSYLKPAETKNIQYF.

The table lists this clonotype with many counts. The rearrangement uses TRBV5-6 and TRBJ1-2; D is possibly TRBD1 (5 bases). V gave up 2 bases and J gave up 8 bases, with 16 bases separating them. Germline CDR1 is SGHDT and CDR2 is YYEEEE. The CDR3 spans 14 residues. The CDR3 loop reads CASSFRRGFGGYTF. In DNA form, the CDR3 reads TGTGCCAGCAGCTTCAGGAGGGGATTTGGAGGCTACACCTTC.

This clonotype has a count of ten or more. The rearrangement uses TRBV25-1 and TRBJ1-2; no firm D call. The V gene's germline CDR1 is MGHDK and CDR2 SYGVNS. The CDR3 runs 11 residues. V gave up 10 bases and J gave up 6 bases, with 12 bases separating them. The CDR3 loop is CATISQDGYTF. The CDR3 nucleotides read TGTGCCACCATTAGTCAGGATGGCTACACCTTC.

V usage is TRBV2 and J usage is TRBJ2-3, with 8 bases aligning to TRBD1. V was pared by 4 bases and J by 3 bases, with 6 bases of the junction left unmatched. Germline values: CDR1 SNHLY, CDR2 FYNNEI. The CDR3 is 15 amino acids. The CDR3 sequence is CASSGQGAGTDTQYF. The CDR3, as DNA: TGTGCCAGCAGTGGGCAGGGGGCAGGAACAGATACGCAGTATTTT.

The rearrangement uses TRBV5-1 and TRBJ1-1, with TRBD1 matching over 9 bases. Trimming at V came to 2 bases and at J to 6 bases, leaving 11 bases not matched to a gene. Germline lookup yields CDR1 SGHRS and CDR2 YFSETQ. The CDR3 covers 16 residues. As DNA, the CDR3 is TGCGCCAGCAGCTTTTCCGTGGGACAGGGAGGGTCTGAAGCTTTCTTT. Translated, it gives CASSFSVGQGGSEAFF.

The V and J genes are TRBV18 and TRBJ1-3, with D maybe TRBD1 (5 bases). Trimming shortened V by 6 bases and J by 2 bases, and 14 bases separated the two germline ends. Germline lookup yields CDR1 KGHSH and CDR2 LQKENI. CDR3 length: 15 residues. DNA for the CDR3: TGTGCCAGCTCTCGGGACGGCCTACCTGGAAACACCATATATTTT. The encoded protein is CASSRDGLPGNTIYF.

This clonotype has ten or more counts. The CDR3 loop is CASSLRDATYEQYF. CDR3 bases: TGCGCCAGCAGCCTCCGCGACGCAACCTACGAGCAGTACTTC. The rearrangement uses TRBV5-1 and TRBJ2-7; D ambiguous. Trimming removed 4 bases from V and 2 bases from J, with 13 bases in between. This CDR3 contains 14 residues. The germline CDR1 and CDR2 sequences are SGHRS and YFSETQ.

In the case of this clonotype: A much larger clone lies a single base off, so this may be a read error. V gene TRBV6-1 combines with J gene TRBJ1-1; no firm D call. Germline V CDR1 and CDR2: MNHNS, SASEGT. CDR3 length: 14 amino acids. The DNA for the CDR3 is TGTGTCAGCAGTGACCGAGTGCTGTACACTGAAGCTTTCTTT. This codes for CVSSDRVLYTEAFF.